The clone carrying this T cell receptor (beta chain) has ten or more counts. Its antigen is not known. The data were taken from a study of T-cell memory formation after mild COVID-19. Looking at the study overall: Clusters were largely donor specific. Notes on the study in general: Clones that contracted from day 15 to 85 were balanced CD4/CD8, while later expanders leaned CD4+. Of the contracting clones, CD4+ ones lay mainly in CM and EM, and CD8+ ones in EMRA.

TCRdb fed the 5' RACE reads into MiXCR, producing one record per CDR3 protein. The data show around 30,000 distinct CDR3 sequences, with 10% to 15% seen just once and roughly 15% held by the top ten. This CDR3 is built from 16 residues. Germline trimming cut 3 bases from V and 2 bases from J; bases unmatched to any gene: 8. Germline CDR1 reads SGHKS; CDR2 reads YYEKEE (reference sequence). This chain joins TRBV5-5 and TRBJ1-5, with 7 nucleotides matching TRBD1. Sequences were obtained from PBMCs or a T cell subset sorted from them (not recorded which). The TCR originated in an adult woman who had mild COVID-19 (a few samples of this study predate the infection). Cell type and time point are not known. CDR3 sequence: CASSSTQGSGNQPQHF. For the CDR3, the DNA is TGTGCCAGCAGCTCGACACAGGGGTCGGGCAATCAGCCCCAGCATTTT.